The 22 T cell receptor beta chains presented below share a single source sample, sequenced in a study of cytomegalovirus exposure and HLA in healthy donors. Primers for the PCR totalled 60 Vbeta and 13 Jbeta. The protocol was immunoSEQ multiplex PCR, while the TCRdb copy is restricted to in-frame clones and leaves out a portion. This sample yields 140,000 or so clones, of which 75% to 90% are seen a single time; around 4.4% belongs to the top ten. Specimen: PBMCs. These receptors originate from a man in his forties in good health and CMV-seronegative.

The V and J genes are TRBV28 and TRBJ1-5; D uncertain. Germline V gives CDR1 MDHEN, CDR2 SYDVKM. The CDR3 extends over 14 amino acids. Trimming took off 5 bases at V and 3 bases at J, with 11 bases between the two ends. CDR3: CASSPPQSNQPQHF. The CDR3 region has the DNA TGTGCCAGCAGTCCCCCCCAGTCCAATCAGCCCCAGCATTTT.

The chain uses TRBV19 and TRBJ2-1, with TRBD1 identical over 8 bases. Trimming at V came to 4 bases and at J to 5 bases, leaving 10 bases not matched to a gene. Per the germline V gene, CDR1 is LNHDA and CDR2 is SQIVND (reference sequence). The CDR3 totals 16 residues. Written as DNA, the CDR3 is TGTGCCAGTAGTACCCTGGGCAGGGGGCTCGACAATGAGCAGTTCTTC. It is translated as CASSTLGRGLDNEQFF. The full variable domain, rest sourced from reference TRBV19 and TRBJ2-1, is DGGITQSPKYLFRKEGQNVTLSCEQNLNHDAMYWYRQDPGQGLRLIYYSQIVNDFQKGDIAEGYSVSREKKESFPLTVTSAQKNPTAFYLCASSTLGRGLDNEQFFGPGTRLTVL.

The chain couples TRBV7-2 to TRBJ1-5; the D gene is possibly TRBD1 (5 bases). Deletions cut 5 bases from V and 3 bases from J, with 14 bases between. This CDR3 has 15 residues. Germline V gives CDR1 SGHTA, CDR2 FQGNSA. CDR3 coding DNA: TGTGCCAGCAGCCTTGAAGACAGAAACAATCAGCCCCAGCATTTT. It codes for CASSLEDRNNQPQHF. Supplemented by reference TRBV7-2 and TRBJ1-5, the full variable domain reads GAGVSQSPSNKVTEKGKDVELRCDPISGHTALYWYRQSLGQGLEFLIYFQGNSAPDKSGLPSDRFSAERTGGSVSTLTIQRTQQEDSAVYLCASSLEDRNNQPQHFGDGTRLSIL.

The J gene is TRBJ2-2, the V gene TRBV4-1; TRBD1 agrees at 8 bases. Trimming cost V 2 bases and J 7 bases; bases outside gene matches: 6. The CDR3 is 15 amino acids. Germline V gene data show CDR1 as MGHRA and CDR2 as YSYEKL. The CDR3 protein is CASSQPSTGGGELFF. CDR3 DNA sequence: TGCGCCAGCAGCCAACCCTCCACAGGGGGCGGGGAGCTGTTTTTT.

The rearrangement joins TRBV2 to TRBJ2-7; 7 bases map to TRBD1. Trimming removed 7 bases from V and 6 bases from J; junction bases left unmatched: 15. Germline values: CDR1 SNHLY, CDR2 FYNNEI. The CDR3 extends over 15 amino acids. The CDR3 protein is CASTFPGQMVSEQYF. The DNA for the CDR3 is TGTGCCAGCACCTTCCCGGGACAGATGGTGTCCGAGCAGTACTTC.

This chain uses TRBV28 with TRBJ1-2; D remains unclear. The germline V and J ends were trimmed by 4 bases and 6 bases, with 15 bases remaining between them. Germline values: CDR1 MDHEN, CDR2 SYDVKM. The CDR3 runs to 14 residues. The CDR3 here is CASSSFPGSHGYTF. CDR3 nucleotides: TGTGCCAGCAGTTCTTTTCCAGGCTCCCATGGCTACACCTTC.

The CDR3 coding sequence is TGTGCCAGTATGGGACAGGGTTGGGACGAGCAGTACTTC. Amino acid sequence: CASMGQGWDEQYF. V gene TRBV19 combines with J gene TRBJ2-7, with TRBD1 identical over 9 bases. From germline, CDR1 is LNHDA and CDR2 SQIVND (reference sequence). V shed 7 bases and J 5 bases; nucleotides not matched to a gene: 6. The CDR3 is 13 residues long.

This sequence joins TRBV7-9 and TRBJ2-1; the D gene is possibly TRBD1 (6 bases). V was trimmed by 2 bases and J by 6 bases, leaving 11 bases between them. The CDR3 consists of 14 residues. The V gene's germline CDR1 is SEHNR and CDR2 FQNEAQ (reference sequence). The chain's CDR3 is CASSLSWTVNEQFF. The DNA for the CDR3 is TGTGCCAGCAGCTTAAGTTGGACAGTCAATGAGCAGTTCTTC.

The chain uses TRBV7-6 and TRBJ1-6; D is unclear. The CDR3 loop spans 15 amino acids. V shed 2 bases and J shed 10 bases, with 15 bases lying between them. Germline V lookup: CDR1 SGHVS, CDR2 FNYEAQ. CDR3 DNA sequence: TGTGCCAGCAGCTTAAGCGACCAACGACGGTCACCCCTCCACTTT. Protein product: CASSLSDQRRSPLHF. Filled out from reference TRBV7-6 and TRBJ1-6, the complete variable domain reads GAGVSQSPRYKVTKRGQDVALRCDPISGHVSLYWYRQALGQGPEFLTYFNYEAQQDKSGLPNDRFSAERPEGSISTLTIQRTEQRDSAMYRCASSLSDQRRSPLHFGNGTRLTVT.

This rearrangement joins TRBV9 to TRBJ2-7, with 8 bases aligning to TRBD1. Germline V gene sequence: CDR1 SGDLS, CDR2 YYNGEE. This CDR3 is 16 amino acids long. Germline trimming cut 2 bases from V and 0 bases from J; bases unmatched to any gene: 7. The CDR3, as DNA: TGTGCCAGCAGCGTCGAAGGACAGGGTGCCTCCTACGAGCAGTACTTC. This encodes CASSVEGQGASYEQYF. Full variable domain (remainder filled in from reference TRBV9 and TRBJ2-7): DSGVTQTPKHLITATGQRVTLRCSPRSGDLSVYWYQQSLDQGLQFLIQYYNGEERAKGNILERFSAQQFPDLHSELNLSSLELGDSALYFCASSVEGQGASYEQYFGPGTRLTVT.

This chain links TRBV2 with TRBJ1-1, with TRBD1 matching 8 bases. V shed 6 bases, J shed 1 base, and the junction held 7 bases outside the gene matches. In germline, CDR1 is SNHLY, CDR2 FYNNEI. The CDR3 is 15 residues long. Here the CDR3 reads CASREQGVRNTEAFF. DNA for the CDR3: TGTGCCAGCAGGGAACAGGGGGTGCGGAACACTGAAGCTTTCTTT.

The chain employs TRBV5-1 and TRBJ2-3; maybe TRBD1 (6 bases). The germline V and J ends were trimmed by 0 bases and 2 bases, with 10 bases remaining between them. CDR1 and CDR2 (germline): SGHRS, YFSETQ. The CDR3 runs 15 residues. This CDR3 is CASSLARGNTDTQYF. DNA for the CDR3: TGCGCCAGCAGCTTGGCCAGGGGAAACACAGATACGCAGTATTTT.

The V call is TRBV19, the J call TRBJ1-5, with a tentative D call TRBD1 (6 bases). CDR1 and CDR2 (germline): LNHDA, SQIVND (reference sequence). CDR3 length equals 15 residues. The V end lost 3 bases, the J end lost 6 bases, and 15 bases lay between the germline ends. This CDR3 is CASSMASQGGQPQHF. In nucleotides, the CDR3 is TGTGCCAGTAGTATGGCTTCACAGGGCGGTCAGCCCCAGCATTTT.

The V gene is TRBV7-9, the J gene TRBJ1-1; D gene unclear. This CDR3 is built from 14 residues. Trimming removed 4 bases from V and 0 bases from J, with 9 bases in between. Germline V CDR1 and CDR2: SEHNR, FQNEAQ (reference sequence). CDR3: CASSSRTVNTEAFF. Written as DNA, the CDR3 is TGTGCCAGCAGCTCCAGGACTGTGAACACTGAAGCTTTCTTT.

The gene calls are TRBV6-5 and TRBJ1-3; D possibly corresponds to TRBD1 (6 bases). This CDR3 has 15 amino acids. V lost 6 bases to trimming and J lost 0 bases, with 12 bases between them. Germline V gives CDR1 MNHEY, CDR2 SVGAGI. The CDR3 spells CASSTGRNSGNTIYF. The CDR3 DNA sequence: TGTGCCAGCAGCACAGGGCGAAACTCTGGAAACACCATATATTTT.

The chain is built from TRBV5-1 and TRBJ2-2; 8 bases line up with TRBD1. The trim removed 1 base at V and 5 bases at J, leaving 7 bases unmatched. The CDR3 extends over 16 amino acids. CDR1 SGHRS and CDR2 YFSETQ come from the germline V gene. The DNA of the CDR3 is TGCGCCAGCAGCTTGCTAGGACAGGGTGGAACCGGGGAGCTGTTTTTT. This encodes CASSLLGQGGTGELFF.

The chain has TRBV14 and TRBJ2-3; TRBD2 matches 7 bases. Germline values: CDR1 SGHDN, CDR2 FVKESK. The V and J ends lost 0 bases and 2 bases, in that order; junction bases with no gene match: 2. The CDR3 extends over 15 amino acids. CDR3 coding DNA: TGTGCCAGCAGCCAAGACCGGGACTACACAGATACGCAGTATTTT. This translates into CASSQDRDYTDTQYF.

V is TRBV5-6 and J is TRBJ1-6; a weak D match, TRBD1 (6 bases). Trimming removed 4 bases at V and 6 bases at J, with 11 bases between. There are 14 residues in the CDR3. Germline CDR1 and CDR2: SGHDT and YYEEEE. This CDR3 reads CASSRGAGNSPLHF. The CDR3 DNA is TGTGCCAGCAGCCGGGGGGCGGGTAATTCACCCCTCCACTTT.

This sequence joins TRBV5-6 and TRBJ2-3, with D tentatively TRBD2 (5 bases). Trimming removed 3 bases from V and 1 base from J, with 12 bases in between. There are 15 residues in the CDR3. The germline V gene encodes CDR1 SGHDT and CDR2 YYEEEE. The CDR3 spells CASSSGLGGTDTQYF. As DNA, the CDR3 is TGTGCCAGCAGCTCGGGTCTCGGGGGCACAGATACGCAGTATTTT.

The V call is TRBV10-3, the J call TRBJ2-5, with TRBD2 matching 11 bases. With 2 bases clipped from V and 2 bases from J, the junction kept 4 bases outside the gene matches. CDR1 is ENHRY, CDR2 SYGVKD, per germline. The CDR3 loop spans 16 amino acids. CDR3 bases: TGTGCCATCAGTGAGGGGACTAGCGGTTCGCAAGAGACCCAGTACTTC. Its protein product is CAISEGTSGSQETQYF.

In this sample, this clone turned up a few times. The V and J genes are TRBV5-1 and TRBJ2-3; D is unresolved. In germline, CDR1 is SGHRS, CDR2 YFSETQ. This CDR3 has 11 amino acids. V lost 9 bases and J lost 5, with 10 bases in between. CDR3 sequence (DNA): TGCGCCACTTACCTAGAAGATACGCAGTATTTT. Its protein is CATYLEDTQYF.

The rearrangement joins TRBV13 to TRBJ2-7, with 8 bases that match TRBD2. The germline V gene has CDR1 PRHDT and CDR2 FYEKMQ (reference sequence). The CDR3 runs 15 residues. Trimming at V came to 2 bases and at J to 2 bases, leaving 5 bases not matched to a gene. This CDR3 reads CASSLKVGGAYEQYF. CDR3 nucleotides: TGTGCCAGCAGCTTAAAGGTCGGGGGGGCCTACGAGCAGTACTTC.